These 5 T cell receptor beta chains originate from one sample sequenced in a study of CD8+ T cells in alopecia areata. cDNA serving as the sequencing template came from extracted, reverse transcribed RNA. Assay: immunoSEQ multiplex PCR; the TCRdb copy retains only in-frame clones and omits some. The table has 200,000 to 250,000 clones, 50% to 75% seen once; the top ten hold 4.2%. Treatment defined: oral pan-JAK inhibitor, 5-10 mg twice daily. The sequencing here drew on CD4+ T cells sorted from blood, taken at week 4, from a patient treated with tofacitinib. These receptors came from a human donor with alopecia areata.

Here the CDR3 DNA reads TGTGCCAGCAGCTCGAGAAACAGGGGCGAATATGGCTACACCTTC. Its translation is CASSSRNRGEYGYTF. V usage is TRBV5-6 and J usage is TRBJ1-2, with 7 bases matching TRBD1. The J segment lost 5 bases and the V segment lost 3 bases, leaving 10 bases of the junction unmatched. Germline CDR1 reads SGHDT; CDR2 reads YYEEEE. The CDR3 covers 15 residues. Supplemented by reference TRBV5-6 and TRBJ1-2, the full variable domain reads DAGVTQSPTHLIKTRGQQVTLRCSPKSGHDTVSWYQQALGQGPQFIFQYYEEEERQRGNFPDRFSGHQFPNYSSELNVNALLLGDSALYLCASSSRNRGEYGYTFGSGTRLTVV.

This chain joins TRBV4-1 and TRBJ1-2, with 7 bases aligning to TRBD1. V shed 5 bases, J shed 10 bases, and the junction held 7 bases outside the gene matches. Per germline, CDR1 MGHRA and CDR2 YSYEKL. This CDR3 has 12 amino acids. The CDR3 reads CASSRQGIDYTF. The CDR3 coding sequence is TGCGCCAGCAGCAGACAGGGAATTGACTACACCTTC.

In DNA form, the CDR3 reads TGTGCTACGACCCCCCCGAACACCGGGGAGCTGTTTTTT. Translation: CATTPPNTGELFF. The gene calls are TRBV12-5 and TRBJ2-2; D unresolved. This CDR3 comprises 13 residues. The V gene lost 10 bases and the J gene lost 0 bases, with 9 bases spanning the gap. Germline V CDR1 and CDR2: LGHNT, FRNRAP.

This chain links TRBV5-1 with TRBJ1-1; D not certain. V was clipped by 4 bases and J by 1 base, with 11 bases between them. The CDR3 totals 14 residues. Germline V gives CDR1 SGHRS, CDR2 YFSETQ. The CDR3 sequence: CASSLLVQNTEAFF. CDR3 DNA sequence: TGCGCCAGCAGCCTTCTGGTTCAGAACACTGAAGCTTTCTTT. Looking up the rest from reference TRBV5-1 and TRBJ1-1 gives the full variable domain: KAGVTQTPRYLIKTRGQQVTLSCSPISGHRSVSWYQQTPGQGLQFLFEYFSETQRNKGNFPGRFSGRQFSNSRSEMNVSTLELGDSALYLCASSLLVQNTEAFFGQGTRLTVV.

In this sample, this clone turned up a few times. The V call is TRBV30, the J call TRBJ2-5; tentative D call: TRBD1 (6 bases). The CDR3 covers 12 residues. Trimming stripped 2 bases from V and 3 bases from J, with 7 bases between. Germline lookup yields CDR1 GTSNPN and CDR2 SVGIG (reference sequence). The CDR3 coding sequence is TGTGCCTGGAGTCCAGGGGAAGAGACCCAGTACTTC. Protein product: CAWSPGEETQYF.